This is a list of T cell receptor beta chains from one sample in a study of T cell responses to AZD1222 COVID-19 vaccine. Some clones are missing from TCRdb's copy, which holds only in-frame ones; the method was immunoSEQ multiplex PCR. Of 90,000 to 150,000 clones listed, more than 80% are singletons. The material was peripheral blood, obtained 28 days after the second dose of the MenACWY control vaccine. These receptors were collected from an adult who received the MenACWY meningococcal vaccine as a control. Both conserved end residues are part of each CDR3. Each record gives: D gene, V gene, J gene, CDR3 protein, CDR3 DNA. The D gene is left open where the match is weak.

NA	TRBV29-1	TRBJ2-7	CSVAGPPTYEQYF	TGCAGCGTTGCGGGACCACCAACCTACGAGCAGTACTTC
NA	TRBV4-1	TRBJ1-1	CASSLGAETEAFF	TGCGCCAGCAGCCTCGGGGCTGAGACTGAAGCTTTCTTT
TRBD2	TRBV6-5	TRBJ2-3	CASSLTSGATDTQYF	TGTGCCAGCAGCCTGACTAGCGGGGCCACAGATACGCAGTATTTT
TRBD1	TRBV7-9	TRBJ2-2	CASSGGQGLPNTGELFF	TGTGCCAGCAGCGGGGGACAGGGGCTTCCGAACACCGGGGAGCTGTTTTTT
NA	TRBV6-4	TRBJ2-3	CATAEGDSTDTQYF	TGTGCCACCGCTGAGGGGGATAGCACAGATACGCAGTATTTT
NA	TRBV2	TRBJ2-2	CASSREGALGGELFF	TGTGCCAGCAGTCGGGAGGGGGCATTGGGCGGGGAGCTGTTTTTT
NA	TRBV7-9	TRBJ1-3	CASSTEGGNTIYF	TGTGCCAGCTCAACAGAGGGGGGAAACACCATATATTTT
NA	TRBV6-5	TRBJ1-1	CASDLQGNTEAFF	TGTGCCAGCGACCTGCAGGGTAACACTGAAGCTTTCTTT
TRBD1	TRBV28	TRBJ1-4	CASTGTGDPNEKLFF	TGTGCCAGCACAGGGACAGGGGATCCTAATGAAAAACTGTTTTTT
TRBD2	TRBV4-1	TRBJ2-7	CASSQVNSGSLGEQYF	TGCGCCAGCAGCCAAGTAAATAGCGGGAGTCTGGGCGAGCAGTACTTC
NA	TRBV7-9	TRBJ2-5	CASSPPPRGLQETQYF	TGTGCCAGCAGCCCCCCCCCACGGGGCCTGCAAGAGACCCAGTACTTC
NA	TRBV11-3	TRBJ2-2	CASSLGGVQYTGELFF	TGTGCCAGCAGCTTAGGGGGGGTCCAGTACACCGGGGAGCTGTTTTTT
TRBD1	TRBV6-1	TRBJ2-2	CASTRSGTGVGELFF	TGTGCCAGCACTCGCTCCGGGACAGGGGTCGGGGAGCTGTTTTTT
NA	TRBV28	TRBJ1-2	CASSFGLTNYGYTF	TGTGCCAGCAGTTTTGGACTAACGAACTATGGCTACACCTTC
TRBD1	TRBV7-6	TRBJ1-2	CASSVYRGREDGYTF	TGTGCCAGCAGCGTGTACAGGGGGCGCGAAGATGGCTACACCTTC
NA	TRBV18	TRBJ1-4	CASSIRQAATNEKLFF	TGTGCCAGCTCAATACGACAGGCTGCAACTAATGAAAAACTGTTTTTT